A single sample is the source of the 31 T cell receptor beta chains below, sequenced in a study of shared clonotypes between healthy human individuals (dated by TCRdb to 2020 to 2021). The library was produced with the immunoSEQ multiplex PCR assay. TCRdb took over this immuneACCESS table, retaining in-frame rearrangements with V and J assigned. Such tables are incomplete; in checked studies, under half of the missing clones stem from an unresolved V gene, and the remainder is unexplained. For this sample there are about 380,000 clones; just over 95% appear just once. The top ten hold around 0.29% of the sample. Sequenced material: memory CD8+ T cells sorted from blood. The cell subset or site tag for this specimen amounts to: CD45RO+ cells pooled with CCR7-negative TemRA cells. The receptors derive from a man aged 25-45 years in good health.

The chain has TRBV7-2 and TRBJ2-7, with a tentative D call TRBD2 (6 bases). CDR1 and CDR2 (germline): SGHTA, FQGNSA. CDR3 length equals 15 residues. The V end was cut by 1 base, the J end by 1 base, with 11 bases between. In DNA form, the CDR3 reads TGTGCCAGCAGCTTAGAGCTGGCGGGATCCTACGAGCAGTACTTC. Amino acids: CASSLELAGSYEQYF.

The chain joins TRBV2 to TRBJ2-7; 12 nucleotides match TRBD2. CDR3 size: 15 residues. The trim removed 6 bases at V and 4 bases at J, leaving 7 bases unmatched. Germline V lookup: CDR1 SNHLY, CDR2 FYNNEI. The CDR3 DNA reads TGTGCCAGCAGGGGACTAGCGGGTTTGGGGTACGAGCAGTACTTC. This translates into CASRGLAGLGYEQYF.

This rearrangement joins TRBV4-1 to TRBJ2-1, with a possible D match to TRBD2 (6 bases). The germline V and J ends were trimmed by 1 base and 8 bases, with 15 bases remaining between them. Germline loops: CDR1 MGHRA, CDR2 YSYEKL. This CDR3 spans 15 amino acids. CDR3 DNA: TGCGCCAGCAGCCAAGCTCCGGGACTCCTACATGAGCAGTTCTTC. As protein: CASSQAPGLLHEQFF.

The chain links TRBV2 to TRBJ2-7, with TRBD2 matching over 8 bases. This CDR3 region has 15 residues. Germline V lookup: CDR1 SNHLY, CDR2 FYNNEI. V was pared by 4 bases and J by 0 bases, with 5 bases of the junction left unmatched. As DNA, the CDR3 is TGTGCCAGCAGTGGGGCCAGCGGGAGCTCCTACGAGCAGTACTTC. Translation gives CASSGASGSSYEQYF.

The V and J genes are TRBV21-1 and TRBJ2-3; the table assigns TRBD2, which was not confirmed against the DNA. TRBV21-1 counts as a pseudogene. The CDR3 spans 19 residues. The CDR3 loop is CASSKGLAPTIPPTDTQYF. The CDR3 DNA reads as TGTGCCAGCAGCAAGGGACTAGCCCCCACCATTCCCCCCACAGATACGCAGTATTTT.

DNA for the CDR3: TGTGCCAGCAGCCCCGGGACTAGCGGGAGTTTGGGCTACAATGAGCAGTTCTTC. Encoded protein: CASSPGTSGSLGYNEQFF. The chain couples TRBV5-6 to TRBJ2-1, with 14 bases lining up with TRBD2. This CDR3 region has 18 residues. CDR1 is SGHDT and CDR2 is YYEEEE in the germline V gene. V lost 4 bases, J lost 3 bases, and 9 bases stayed unmatched.

This chain links TRBV30 with TRBJ2-7; D is tentatively TRBD1 or TRBD2 (5 bases each). The germline V and J ends were trimmed by 3 bases and 3 bases, with 21 bases remaining between them. Germline CDR1 reads GTSNPN; CDR2 reads SVGIG (reference sequence). The CDR3 is 16 residues long. The CDR3, as DNA: TGTGCCTGGAGCCCCATTGGCCCCCGAGGGGTCTACGAGCAGTACTTC. As protein: CAWSPIGPRGVYEQYF.

The chain uses TRBV7-9 and TRBJ1-4; the match to TRBD1 covers 7 bases. CDR1 SEHNR and CDR2 FQNEAQ come from the germline V gene (reference sequence). The CDR3 contains 14 residues. With V trimmed by 5 bases and J by 7 bases, 7 bases remained unmatched. The CDR3 coding sequence is TGTGCCAGCAGCGCCGGGACAGAGGGTGAAAAACTGTTTTTT. This gives the protein CASSAGTEGEKLFF.

Only one count was recorded for this clone. The chain links TRBV6-5 to TRBJ2-7; 8 bases line up with TRBD2. The CDR3 contains 13 residues. CDR1 is MNHEY and CDR2 is SVGAGI in the germline V gene. The V segment lost 6 bases and the J segment 3 bases; nucleotides outside the gene matches: 4. CDR3 sequence: CASRKTSDYEQYF. As DNA, the CDR3 is TGTGCCAGCAGGAAGACTAGCGACTACGAGCAGTACTTC.

The chain recombines TRBV6-7 with TRBJ2-7; D is unclear. TRBV6-7 is labeled an ORF, and its function is uncertain. The CDR3 runs to 9 residues. V was cut by 2 bases and J by 7 bases, with 0 bases left in between. The CDR3 region is CASSYEQYF. CDR3 nucleotide sequence: TGTGCCAGCAGTTACGAGCAGTACTTC.

The V gene is TRBV11-3, the J gene TRBJ1-1; tentative D call: TRBD1 (5 bases). The CDR3 totals 15 residues. V lost 5 bases to trimming and J lost 1 base, with 14 bases between them. Germline V gene sequence: CDR1 SGHNT, CDR2 YENEEA. The CDR3 DNA is TGTGCCAGCAGCCCCGGTACAGGAGGGAACACTGAAGCTTTCTTT. This gives the protein CASSPGTGGNTEAFF.

The gene calls are TRBV5-5 and TRBJ2-7; 7 bases align to TRBD1. The CDR3 is made up of 14 amino acids. V gave up 0 bases and J gave up 5 bases; unmatched junction bases: 5. Germline lookup yields CDR1 SGHKS and CDR2 YYEKEE (reference sequence). CDR3 in DNA: TGTGCCAGCAGCTTGGGACAGGGCGTTAACGAGCAGTACTTC. Amino acids: CASSLGQGVNEQYF.

This chain connects TRBV28 to TRBJ1-5; 8 bases agree with TRBD1. Germline trimming cut 8 bases from V and 1 base from J; bases unmatched to any gene: 4. The CDR3 has 14 residues. Germline assignment: CDR1 MDHEN and CDR2 SYDVKM. CDR3 region: CASGYRGSNQPQHF. DNA of the CDR3: TGTGCCAGCGGATACAGGGGGAGCAATCAGCCCCAGCATTTT.

The J gene is TRBJ2-1, the V gene TRBV28; 7 bases fit TRBD1. V dropped 5 bases and J dropped 2; count of bases not matched to a gene: 12. CDR1 is MDHEN and CDR2 is SYDVKM in the germline V gene. The CDR3 has 17 residues. Here the CDR3 DNA reads TGTGCCAGCAGTACGTTATCCGGGACAGATCCCTACAATGAGCAGTTCTTC. Encoded protein: CASSTLSGTDPYNEQFF. The full variable domain, with the rest looked up from reference TRBV28 and TRBJ2-1, is DVKVTQSSRYLVKRTGEKVFLECVQDMDHENMFWYRQDPGLGLRLIYFSYDVKMKEKGDIPEGYSVSREKKERFSLILESASTNQTSMYLCASSTLSGTDPYNEQFFGPGTRLTVL.

This chain links TRBV5-1 with TRBJ2-7; D gene unclear. The CDR3 loop spans 12 amino acids. Trimming removed 4 bases from V and 2 bases from J, with 7 bases in between. CDR1 and CDR2 (germline): SGHRS, YFSETQ. The CDR3 region is CASSPGTYEQYF. The CDR3 DNA reads TGCGCCAGCAGCCCAGGTACCTACGAGCAGTACTTC.

This clone has only a few counts. The chain employs TRBV25-1 and TRBJ2-2; the D gene is possibly TRBD1 (5 bases). V shed 6 bases and J shed 1 base, with 9 bases lying between them. Germline values: CDR1 MGHDK, CDR2 SYGVNS. CDR3 length equals 14 residues. DNA for the CDR3: TGTGCCAGCAGCACTACAGGGAACACCGGGGAGCTGTTTTTT. Residues: CASSTTGNTGELFF.

This clone came up once. This chain connects TRBV27 to TRBJ2-1, with 8 bases lining up with TRBD2. Germline V gives CDR1 MNHEY, CDR2 SMNVEV (reference sequence). The ends lost 6 bases at V and 3 bases at J; junction bases unmatched: 13. CDR3 length: 17 amino acids. The CDR3 is CASRTDRTSRFYNEQFF. CDR3 in DNA: TGTGCCAGCAGAACGGACCGGACTAGCAGGTTCTACAATGAGCAGTTCTTC.

V usage is TRBV11-3 and J usage is TRBJ2-7, with TRBD1 matching over 8 bases. Per germline, CDR1 SGHNT and CDR2 YENEEA. V shed 1 base and J 4 bases; nucleotides not matched to a gene: 0. This CDR3 has 13 residues. The CDR3 spells CASSLGTGYEQYF. CDR3 DNA sequence: TGTGCCAGCAGCTTAGGGACAGGGTACGAGCAGTACTTC.

The V and J genes are TRBV29-1 and TRBJ2-3, with D hard to call. The germline V and J ends were trimmed by 6 bases and 5 bases, with 12 bases remaining between them. Germline-derived CDR1 and CDR2 are SQVTM and ANQGSEA. This CDR3 region has 12 residues. The CDR3 is CSVQKVGDTQYF. CDR3 DNA: TGCAGCGTCCAAAAGGTCGGAGATACGCAGTATTTT.

The chain combines TRBV29-1 with TRBJ2-7; 11 bases align to TRBD2. CDR1 is SQVTM, CDR2 ANQGSEA, per germline. The CDR3 loop spans 14 amino acids. Losses at the gene ends were 4 bases for V and 2 bases for J; bases not matched to a gene: 4. CDR3 in amino acids: CSVAPLAGAYEQYF. The CDR3 nucleotides read TGCAGCGTTGCCCCACTAGCGGGAGCCTACGAGCAGTACTTC.

The chain links TRBV4-2 to TRBJ2-2; tentative D call: TRBD2 (6 bases). Germline-derived CDR1 and CDR2 are LGHNA and YNFKEQ. Trimming removed 0 bases at V and 7 bases at J, with 12 bases between. CDR3 length: 15 residues. CDR3 bases: TGTGCCAGCAGCCAAGATCGGACTATCGGCGGGGAGCTGTTTTTT. Encoded protein: CASSQDRTIGGELFF.

V and J are TRBV19 and TRBJ2-4; D uncertain. V lost 5 bases and J lost 0, with 11 bases in between. This CDR3 is built from 15 residues. CDR1 and CDR2 (germline): LNHDA, SQIVND (reference sequence). CDR3 nucleotides: TGTGCCAGTAGTCTTACCACCCTAGCCAAAAACATTCAGTACTTC. Protein: CASSLTTLAKNIQYF.

The genes are TRBV27 and TRBJ2-1; D uncertain. The CDR3 totals 12 residues. V shed 4 bases and J shed 2 bases, with 3 bases lying between them. Germline V gene data show CDR1 as MNHEY and CDR2 as SMNVEV (reference sequence). DNA for the CDR3: TGTGCCAGCAGTTCAACCTACAATGAGCAGTTCTTC. This translates into CASSSTYNEQFF.

This clone turned up a few times. The chain employs TRBV7-9 and TRBJ2-3, with TRBD2 as a possible D gene (6 bases). This CDR3 has 15 residues. Per the germline V gene, CDR1 is SEHNR and CDR2 is FQNEAQ (reference sequence). V was clipped by 2 bases and J by 6 bases, with 15 bases between them. The CDR3 nucleotides are TGTGCCAGCAGCTTATTTGGACTATCCCAGGATACGCAGTATTTT. It encodes CASSLFGLSQDTQYF. Complete variable domain (other parts from reference TRBV7-9 and TRBJ2-3): DTGVSQNPRHKITKRGQNVTFRCDPISEHNRLYWYRQTLGQGPEFLTYFQNEAQLEKSRLLSDRFSAERPKGSFSTLEIQRTEQGDSAMYLCASSLFGLSQDTQYFGPGTRLTVL.

This chain uses TRBV7-6 with TRBJ2-7, with 10 bases that match TRBD1. The germline CDR1 and CDR2 sequences are SGHVS and FNYEAQ. With V trimmed by 5 bases and J by 0 bases, 4 bases remained unmatched. This CDR3 spans 15 amino acids. This CDR3 reads CASSRDRGPSYEQYF. Written as DNA, the CDR3 is TGTGCCAGCAGCCGGGACAGGGGACCCTCCTACGAGCAGTACTTC.

The V gene is TRBV18, the J gene TRBJ2-4, with 7 bases lining up with TRBD1. The CDR3 runs 16 residues. The germline V gene encodes CDR1 KGHSH and CDR2 LQKENI. V shed 2 bases and J 3 bases; nucleotides not matched to a gene: 7. The CDR3 bases are TGTGCCAGCTCACCAGAATCCGGGACAGTCAAAAACATTCAGTACTTC. As protein: CASSPESGTVKNIQYF.

This chain uses TRBV7-9 with TRBJ2-3; D is unresolved. Germline V CDR1 and CDR2: SEHNR, FQNEAQ (reference sequence). V was shortened by 1 base and J by 5 bases, with 16 bases between the two germline ends. This CDR3 is 16 amino acids long. This CDR3 is CASSLESGPLVDTQYF. The CDR3 bases are TGTGCCAGCAGCTTAGAGAGTGGACCCTTGGTAGATACGCAGTATTTT.

In this sample, this clone turned up once. The chain joins TRBV28 to TRBJ2-7, with 9 bases matching TRBD2. V gave up 6 bases and J gave up 1 base; unmatched junction bases: 7. The length of the CDR3 is 15 residues. Germline V gene lookup returns CDR1 MDHEN and CDR2 SYDVKM. The CDR3 region has the DNA TGTGCCAGCAGCCCGGGACTAGCCCTATCCTACGAGCAGTACTTC. As protein: CASSPGLALSYEQYF.

The J gene is TRBJ2-7, the V gene TRBV10-3; 8 nucleotides line up with TRBD2. This CDR3 is built from 15 residues. Per germline, CDR1 ENHRY and CDR2 SYGVKD. V shed 2 bases, J shed 6 bases, and the junction held 9 bases outside the gene matches. Here the CDR3 DNA reads TGTGCCATCAGTGAGGAGCGGGAGTCAGGACTCGAGCAGTACTTC. Translated: CAISEERESGLEQYF.

The V gene is TRBV2, the J gene TRBJ1-1; 7 nucleotides align to TRBD1. Germline loops: CDR1 SNHLY, CDR2 FYNNEI. The length of the CDR3 is 13 residues. Losses at the gene ends were 8 bases for V and 1 base for J; bases not matched to a gene: 4. In DNA form, the CDR3 reads TGTGCCAGCTCGGGACAGAAGAACACTGAAGCTTTCTTT. Residues: CASSGQKNTEAFF.

The V and J genes are TRBV2 and TRBJ2-3; 7 nucleotides line up with TRBD2. The germline V gene has CDR1 SNHLY and CDR2 FYNNEI. There are 14 residues in the CDR3. J gave up 3 bases and V 2 bases, and 2 bases lay outside the gene matches. The CDR3 loop reads CASSEISGTDTQYF. As DNA, the CDR3 is TGTGCCAGCAGTGAAATTAGCGGGACAGATACGCAGTATTTT.